Sequencing of this T cell receptor beta chain was carried out in a study of blood T cell repertoires in COVID-19. Study-level background: Sources were T cells, B-cell-depleted T cells, or PBMCs; the material itself was cDNA or gDNA.

This clone has a handful of counts. Germline CDR1 and CDR2: SEHNR and FQNEAQ (reference sequence). V lost 11 bases, J lost 4 bases, and 20 bases lay in between. This CDR3 has 14 residues. Authors' data handling: Cell counts per sample came from amplifying reference gene primers. Clones were sequenced by immunoSEQ multiplex PCR, and TCRdb holds only the in-frame ones, with some missing. The V and J calls and clone size are taken from that table; D and trimming were inferred from the DNA. The sample includes about 46,000 clones, about 89% of them seen just once. This clonotype originated in a human donor in a cohort sampled during active COVID-19. V and J are TRBV7-9 and TRBJ1-2; D ambiguous. Sequenced: peripheral blood. CDR3 region: CAATREGAVYGYTF. The DNA of the CDR3 is TGTGCCGCGACGCGAGAGGGTGCTGTCTATGGCTACACCTTC.